The 7 T cell receptor beta chains presented below share a single source sample, sequenced in a study of blood T cell repertoires in COVID-19. Sequencing was performed with immunoSEQ multiplex PCR; in TCRdb, only in-frame clones are kept and a portion is missing. The repertoire holds some 460,000 clones, with around 89% as singletons. The sequencing sample was made of peripheral blood. These receptor sequences come from a young woman with acute or convalescent COVID-19.

The V and J genes are TRBV6-6 and TRBJ2-3, with 9 bases matching TRBD2. Germline V gene data show CDR1 as MNHNY and CDR2 as SVGAGI (reference sequence). The CDR3 contains 14 residues. The trim removed 4 bases at V and 5 bases at J, leaving 4 bases unmatched. The CDR3 coding sequence is TGTGCCAGCAGTTGGGGCGGGGGGGGAGATACGCAGTATTTT. It yields the protein CASSWGGGGDTQYF.

This chain joins TRBV4-1 and TRBJ2-1, with D unclear. V lost 4 bases and J 5 bases, leaving 12 bases between the germline ends. This CDR3 is built from 14 residues. CDR1 is MGHRA and CDR2 is YSYEKL in the germline V gene. CDR3 protein: CASSPIGRHNEQFF. CDR3 DNA sequence: TGCGCCAGCAGCCCCATAGGCAGGCACAATGAGCAGTTCTTC.

The chain combines TRBV27 with TRBJ2-1, with 7 nucleotides matching TRBD2. The CDR3 consists of 14 residues. V gave up 2 bases and J gave up 2 bases; unmatched junction bases: 0. CDR1 is MNHEY and CDR2 is SMNVEV in the germline V gene (reference sequence). The chain's CDR3 is CASSLGGAYNEQFF. CDR3 nucleotide sequence: TGTGCCAGCAGTTTAGGGGGGGCCTACAATGAGCAGTTCTTC.

This chain connects TRBV3-1 (or the pseudogene TRBV3-2) to TRBJ1-6; D call uncertain. The V gene lost 1 base and the J gene lost 11 bases, with 12 bases spanning the gap. The length of the CDR3 is 14 residues. Germline V gene lookup returns CDR1 LGHDT and CDR2 YNNKEL (reference sequence). The CDR3 DNA sequence: TGTGCCAGCAGCCAAGTCGGTTTAGGAGCACCCCTCCACTTT. Its protein is CASSQVGLGAPLHF.

This clone has only a few counts. This rearrangement joins TRBV6-5 to TRBJ2-1, with D perhaps TRBD1 (6 bases). Germline V lookup: CDR1 MNHEY, CDR2 SVGAGI. CDR3 length: 14 amino acids. Trimming removed 10 bases from V and 3 bases from J, with 16 bases in between. CDR3 bases: TGTGCCACGATCCTAACACAGGGCTACAATGAGCAGTTCTTC. Translated: CATILTQGYNEQFF.

V is TRBV5-6 and J is TRBJ2-3, with 7 positions matching TRBD1. This CDR3 is built from 15 residues. Trimming at V came to 1 base and at J to 6 bases, leaving 8 bases not matched to a gene. Germline assignment: CDR1 SGHDT and CDR2 YYEEEE. For the CDR3, the DNA is TGTGCCAGCAGCTTGCAAGGGGGCCTCGTGGATACGCAGTATTTT. The encoded protein is CASSLQGGLVDTQYF.

The genes are TRBV11-3 and TRBJ2-1; tentatively, D is TRBD2 (6 bases). The V gene lost 6 bases and the J gene lost 0 bases, with 15 bases spanning the gap. The CDR3 spans 16 residues. Germline CDR1 is SGHNT and CDR2 is YENEEA. CDR3 nucleotide sequence: TGTGCCAGCAGTCAGCCGGGAGCGAGCTCCTACAATGAGCAGTTCTTC. It encodes CASSQPGASSYNEQFF.